Listed here are 20 T cell receptor beta chains from one sample, sequenced in a study of cytomegalovirus exposure and HLA in healthy donors. Vbeta (60) and Jbeta (13) primers were used in the PCR. This table comes from immunoSEQ multiplex PCR, and its TCRdb copy is limited to in-frame clones, with some not included. The sample table includes approximately 75,000 clones. Material for sequencing was PBMCs. The receptors were gathered from a man in his forties in good health and CMV-seronegative.

This chain joins TRBV25-1 and TRBJ2-3, with a tentative D call TRBD2 (6 bases). Deletions cut 5 bases from V and 0 bases from J, with 18 bases between. This CDR3 region has 17 residues. Per germline, CDR1 MGHDK and CDR2 SYGVNS. The DNA of the CDR3 is TGTGCCAGCAGTAACCGGGGGACCTCGGGTAGCACAGATACGCAGTATTTT. Encoded protein: CASSNRGTSGSTDTQYF. Variable domain in full (rest from reference TRBV25-1 and TRBJ2-3): EADIYQTPRYLVIGTGKKITLECSQTMGHDKMYWYQQDPGMELHLIHYSYGVNSTEKGDLSSESTVSRIRTEHFPLTLESARPSHTSQYLCASSNRGTSGSTDTQYFGPGTRLTVL.

This sequence joins TRBV4-1 and TRBJ1-4; weak D call: TRBD1 (5 bases). The ends were cut back, 4 bases at V and 4 bases at J, with 19 bases in the middle. This CDR3 is 17 amino acids long. The germline gives CDR1 MGHRA, CDR2 YSYEKL. The CDR3, as DNA: TGCGCCAGCAGCCCCGGAGGGGTAACAGAATATAATGAAAAACTGTTTTTT. Amino acid sequence: CASSPGGVTEYNEKLFF.

This chain joins TRBV11-2 and TRBJ2-1, with 11 nucleotides matching TRBD1. The V segment lost 3 bases and the J segment 0 bases; nucleotides outside the gene matches: 1. The CDR3 runs to 16 residues. Germline V CDR1 and CDR2: SGHAT, FQNNGV. CDR3 DNA sequence: TGTGCCAGCAGCTTGGGGACAGGGGGCTCCTACAATGAGCAGTTCTTC. It codes for CASSLGTGGSYNEQFF.

The CDR3 loop is CASSPGQGVSQPQHF. In nucleotides, the CDR3 is TGTGCCAGCTCACCGGGACAGGGGGTGAGTCAGCCCCAGCATTTT. V gene TRBV18 combines with J gene TRBJ1-5; TRBD1 matches 11 bases. Unmatched junction bases numbered 4, after V lost 3 bases and J lost 6 bases. Germline values: CDR1 KGHSH, CDR2 LQKENI. CDR3 length: 15 residues.

The chain employs TRBV18 and TRBJ2-5, with D possibly being TRBD1 (6 bases). CDR3 length equals 16 residues. Germline CDR1 KGHSH, CDR2 LQKENI. V lost 1 base and J lost 2, with 14 bases in between. The CDR3 region has the DNA TGTGCCAGCTCACCACTCGGCAGGGGCACGCAAGAGACCCAGTACTTC. It is translated as CASSPLGRGTQETQYF.

The chain uses TRBV7-2 and TRBJ2-7; tentatively, D is TRBD1 (5 bases). The ends were cut back, 5 bases at V and 0 bases at J, with 11 bases in the middle. This CDR3 has 14 amino acids. Germline lookup yields CDR1 SGHTA and CDR2 FQGNSA. CDR3 loop: CASSQGAGSYEQYF. The CDR3 DNA is TGTGCCAGCAGCCAAGGGGCTGGCTCCTACGAGCAGTACTTC.

The chain employs TRBV18 and TRBJ1-1; D unresolved. Trimming cost V 6 bases and J 5 bases, with 13 bases left between them. In germline, CDR1 is KGHSH, CDR2 LQKENI. CDR3 length: 13 residues. The CDR3, as DNA: TGTGCCAGCTCCCTCGGGTTCGGGACTGAAGCTTTCTTT. Its translation: CASSLGFGTEAFF.

This chain uses TRBV30 with TRBJ1-3; D is undetermined. This CDR3 has 13 residues. The germline CDR1 and CDR2 sequences are GTSNPN and SVGIG (reference sequence). V shed 4 bases and J shed 4 bases, with 11 bases lying between them. In DNA, the CDR3 is TGTGCCTGGATCGGACTGAGCGGAAACACCATATATTTT. Its protein product is CAWIGLSGNTIYF. Combining the CDR3 with reference TRBV30 and TRBJ1-3 gives the whole variable domain SQTIHQWPATLVQPVGSPLSLECTVEGTSNPNLYWYRQAAGRGLQLLFYSVGIGQISSEVPQNLSASRPQDRQFILSSKKLLLSDSGFYLCAWIGLSGNTIYFGEGSWLTVV.

This chain uses TRBV6-1 with TRBJ2-2, with TRBD1 as a possible D gene (6 bases). V shed 7 bases and J shed 6 bases, with 12 bases lying between them. Germline CDR1 reads MNHNS; CDR2 reads SASEGT. The CDR3 sequence is 13 residues long. For the CDR3, the DNA is TGTGCCAGCATCACAGGGTCAGCCGGGGAGCTGTTTTTT. Its protein is CASITGSAGELFF.

V is TRBV11-2 and J is TRBJ1-6; D ambiguous. Per the germline V gene, CDR1 is SGHAT and CDR2 is FQNNGV. V gave up 3 bases and J gave up 8 bases, with 14 bases separating them. The CDR3 loop spans 15 amino acids. The CDR3 reads CASSFFFSPDSPLHF. The CDR3 DNA follows: TGTGCCAGCAGCTTCTTTTTTAGTCCCGATTCACCCCTCCACTTT. The full variable domain, its missing parts supplied by reference TRBV11-2 and TRBJ1-6, is EAGVAQSPRYKIIEKRQSVAFWCNPISGHATLYWYQQILGQGPKLLIQFQNNGVVDDSQLPKDRFSAERLKGVDSTLKIQPAKLEDSAVYLCASSFFFSPDSPLHFGNGTRLTVT.

The J gene is TRBJ2-3, the V gene TRBV4-1; 8 bases map to TRBD1. Germline V lookup: CDR1 MGHRA, CDR2 YSYEKL. This CDR3 contains 15 residues. Trimming cost V 5 bases and J 3 bases; bases outside gene matches: 7. In nucleotides, the CDR3 is TGCGCCAGCAGCACTCAGGGGGCGAGGACAGATACGCAGTATTTT. This encodes CASSTQGARTDTQYF.

The chain has TRBV11-1 and TRBJ2-5, with 12 bases lining up with TRBD1. Germline trimming cut 0 bases from V and 4 bases from J; bases unmatched to any gene: 6. CDR1 and CDR2 from the germline V gene are SGHAT and FQDESV (reference sequence). This CDR3 region has 17 residues. Written as DNA, the CDR3 is TGTGCCAGCAGCTTAGCGCCCGCGGGACAGGGGGCAGAGACCCAGTACTTC. This codes for CASSLAPAGQGAETQYF.

The gene calls are TRBV18 and TRBJ2-2; D gene unclear. CDR1 KGHSH and CDR2 LQKENI come from the germline V gene. Trimming left V 0 bases short and J 7 bases short, with 9 bases between. This CDR3 region has 14 residues. CDR3: CASSPPKGVGELFF. The CDR3 DNA reads TGTGCCAGCTCACCACCGAAAGGAGTCGGGGAGCTGTTTTTT. The full variable domain, in which reference TRBV18 and TRBJ2-2 provide the parts outside the CDR3, is NAGVMQNPRHLVRRRGQEARLRCSPMKGHSHVYWYRQLPEEGLKFMVYLQKENIIDESGMPKERFSAEFPKEGPSILRIQQVVRGDSAAYFCASSPPKGVGELFFGEGSRLTVL.

The rearrangement uses TRBV18 and TRBJ2-7; 8 nucleotides align to TRBD2. CDR3 size: 15 residues. V lost 4 bases and J lost 0; bases outside the gene matches: 5. Germline V lookup: CDR1 KGHSH, CDR2 LQKENI. The CDR3 bases are TGTGCCAGCTCACGAACCAGCGGGGGCTCCTACGAGCAGTACTTC. Its translation: CASSRTSGGSYEQYF. Full variable domain (outside the CDR3, taken from reference TRBV18 and TRBJ2-7): NAGVMQNPRHLVRRRGQEARLRCSPMKGHSHVYWYRQLPEEGLKFMVYLQKENIIDESGMPKERFSAEFPKEGPSILRIQQVVRGDSAAYFCASSRTSGGSYEQYFGPGTRLTVT.

The CDR3 nucleotides read TGTGCCAGCTCACCAGGACAAGCTAACTATGGCTACACCTTC. Amino acids: CASSPGQANYGYTF. J is TRBJ1-2 and V is TRBV18, with a tentative D call TRBD1 (5 bases). Germline assignment: CDR1 KGHSH and CDR2 LQKENI. The CDR3 is made up of 14 amino acids. V gave up 2 bases and J gave up 0 bases, with 7 bases separating them.

The V gene is TRBV30, the J gene TRBJ2-2; D might be TRBD2 (6 bases). Trimming shortened V by 0 bases and J by 7 bases, and 12 bases separated the two germline ends. Germline V lookup: CDR1 GTSNPN, CDR2 SVGIG (reference sequence). The CDR3 extends over 14 amino acids. The CDR3 nucleotides read TGTGCCTGGAGTGTAGGAGGGTTTGTCGGGGAGCTGTTTTTT. Translating it yields CAWSVGGFVGELFF.

The chain links TRBV11-3 to TRBJ2-3; no definite D call. Germline V gene data show CDR1 as SGHNT and CDR2 as YENEEA. V was cut by 2 bases and J by 2 bases, with 11 bases left in between. The CDR3 is 15 amino acids. The CDR3 nucleotides read TGTGCCAGCAGCTTACTCCCGACAATCACAGATACGCAGTATTTT. It yields the protein CASSLLPTITDTQYF. The variable domain in full, completed from reference TRBV11-3 and TRBJ2-3, reads EAGVVQSPRYKIIEKKQPVAFWCNPISGHNTLYWYLQNLGQGPELLIRYENEEAVDDSQLPKDRFSAERLKGVDSTLKIQPAELGDSAVYLCASSLLPTITDTQYFGPGTRLTVL.

The chain has TRBV5-5 and TRBJ1-6; D not certain. The CDR3 runs 14 residues. V lost 0 bases and J lost 5, with 6 bases in between. Germline CDR1 and CDR2: SGHKS and YYEKEE (reference sequence). This chain's CDR3 is CASSLAPDNSPLHF. The CDR3 DNA reads as TGTGCCAGCAGCTTGGCTCCGGATAATTCACCCCTCCACTTT.

The rearrangement links TRBV10-2 to TRBJ1-3; D unresolved. V gave up 6 bases and J gave up 1 base, with 7 bases separating them. Germline assignment: CDR1 WSHSY and CDR2 SAAADI. This CDR3 has 13 residues. The CDR3: CASRVESGNTIYF. Here the CDR3 DNA reads TGCGCCAGCAGAGTGGAGTCTGGAAACACCATATATTTT.

The J gene is TRBJ1-4, the V gene TRBV6-4; D possibly corresponds to TRBD1 (6 bases). V dropped 8 bases and J dropped 3 bases, with 10 bases sitting between them. The CDR3 consists of 13 residues. Germline CDR1 is MRHNA and CDR2 is SNTAGT. The CDR3 sequence is CASSRQANEKLFF. In nucleotides, the CDR3 is TGTGCCAGCTCACGACAGGCTAATGAAAAACTGTTTTTT.